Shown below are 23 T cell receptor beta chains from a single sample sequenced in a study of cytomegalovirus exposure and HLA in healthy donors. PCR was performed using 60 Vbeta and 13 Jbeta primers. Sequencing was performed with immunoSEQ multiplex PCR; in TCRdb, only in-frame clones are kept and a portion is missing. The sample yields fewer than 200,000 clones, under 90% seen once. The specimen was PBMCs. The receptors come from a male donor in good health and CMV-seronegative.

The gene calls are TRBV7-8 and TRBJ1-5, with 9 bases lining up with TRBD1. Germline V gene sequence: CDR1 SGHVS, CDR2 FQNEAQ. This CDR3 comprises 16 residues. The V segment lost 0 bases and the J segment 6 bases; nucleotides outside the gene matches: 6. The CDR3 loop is CASSLALGTGLQPQHF. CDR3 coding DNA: TGTGCCAGCAGCTTAGCGCTTGGGACAGGGCTTCAGCCCCAGCATTTT.

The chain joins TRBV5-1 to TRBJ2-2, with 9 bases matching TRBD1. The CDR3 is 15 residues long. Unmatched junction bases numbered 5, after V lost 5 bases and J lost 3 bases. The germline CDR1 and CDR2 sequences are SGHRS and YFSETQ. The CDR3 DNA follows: TGCGCCAGCAGAGGTGGGACAGGGTACACCGGGGAGCTGTTTTTT. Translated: CASRGGTGYTGELFF.

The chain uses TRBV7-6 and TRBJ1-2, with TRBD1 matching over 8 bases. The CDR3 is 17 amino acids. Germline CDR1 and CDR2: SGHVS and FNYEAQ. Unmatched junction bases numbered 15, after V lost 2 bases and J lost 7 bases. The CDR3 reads CASSLNPPGTGSVGYTF. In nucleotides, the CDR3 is TGTGCCAGCAGCTTAAACCCTCCCGGGACAGGTTCGGTTGGCTACACCTTC.

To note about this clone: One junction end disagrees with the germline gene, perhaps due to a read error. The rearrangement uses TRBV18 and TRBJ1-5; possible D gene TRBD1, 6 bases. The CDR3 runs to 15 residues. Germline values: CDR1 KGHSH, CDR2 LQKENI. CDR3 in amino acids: CASSPRTAADQPQHF. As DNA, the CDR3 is TGTGCCAGCTCTCCACGGACAGCAGCGGATCAGCCCCAGCATTTT.

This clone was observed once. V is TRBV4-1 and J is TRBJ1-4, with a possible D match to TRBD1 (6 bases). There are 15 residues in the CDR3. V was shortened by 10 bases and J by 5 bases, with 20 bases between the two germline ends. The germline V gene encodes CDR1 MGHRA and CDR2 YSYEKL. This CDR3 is CATTKSGTNNEKLFF. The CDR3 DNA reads TGCGCCACCACGAAATCAGGGACAAACAATGAAAAACTGTTTTTT.

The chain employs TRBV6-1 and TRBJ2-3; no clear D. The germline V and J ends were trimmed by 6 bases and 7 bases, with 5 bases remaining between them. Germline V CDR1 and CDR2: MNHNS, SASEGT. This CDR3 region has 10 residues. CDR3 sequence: CASSLNTQYF. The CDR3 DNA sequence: TGTGCCAGCAGCCTAAATACGCAGTATTTT.

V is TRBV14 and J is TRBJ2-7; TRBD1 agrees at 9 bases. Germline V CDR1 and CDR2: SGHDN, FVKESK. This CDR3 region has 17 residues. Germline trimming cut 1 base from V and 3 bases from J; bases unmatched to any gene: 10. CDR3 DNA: TGTGCCAGCAGCCAAGGGGGAATCCGGGACAGGGTCTACGAGCAGTACTTC. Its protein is CASSQGGIRDRVYEQYF.

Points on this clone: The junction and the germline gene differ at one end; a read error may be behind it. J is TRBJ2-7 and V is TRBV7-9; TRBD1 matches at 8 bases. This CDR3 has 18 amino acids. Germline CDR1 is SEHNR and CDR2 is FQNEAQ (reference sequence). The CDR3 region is CSSSSRGGQGPFSYEQYF. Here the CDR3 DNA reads TGTTCCAGCAGCTCACGGGGCGGACAGGGACCCTTCTCCTACGAGCAGTACTTC.

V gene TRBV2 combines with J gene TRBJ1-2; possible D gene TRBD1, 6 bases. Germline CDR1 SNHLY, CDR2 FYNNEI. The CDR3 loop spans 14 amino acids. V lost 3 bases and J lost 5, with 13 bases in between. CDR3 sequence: CASSDGGFKYGYTF. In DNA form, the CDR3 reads TGTGCCAGCAGTGATGGGGGCTTCAAATATGGCTACACCTTC.

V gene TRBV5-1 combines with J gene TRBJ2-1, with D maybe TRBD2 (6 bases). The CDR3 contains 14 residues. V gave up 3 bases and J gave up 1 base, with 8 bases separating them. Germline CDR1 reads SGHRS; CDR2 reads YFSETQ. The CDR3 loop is CASSSGSSYNEQFF. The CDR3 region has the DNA TGCGCCAGCAGCTCCGGGAGTTCCTACAATGAGCAGTTCTTC.

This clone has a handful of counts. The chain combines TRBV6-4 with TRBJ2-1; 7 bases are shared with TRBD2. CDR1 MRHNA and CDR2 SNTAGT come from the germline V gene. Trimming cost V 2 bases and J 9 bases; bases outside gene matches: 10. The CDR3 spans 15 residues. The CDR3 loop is CASSDGTSETSEQFF. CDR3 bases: TGTGCCAGCAGTGACGGTACTAGCGAAACCAGTGAGCAGTTCTTC.

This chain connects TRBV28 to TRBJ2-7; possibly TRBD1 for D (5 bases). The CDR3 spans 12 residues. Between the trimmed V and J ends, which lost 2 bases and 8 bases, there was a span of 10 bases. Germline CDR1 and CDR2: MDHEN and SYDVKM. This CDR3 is CASSLIDSQQYF. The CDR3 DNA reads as TGTGCCAGCAGTTTAATCGACAGCCAGCAGTACTTC.

CDR3 nucleotide sequence: TGTGCCAGCAGTTACGGGGCAGGGGATCAGCCCCAGCATTTT. As protein: CASSYGAGDQPQHF. This chain connects TRBV6-5 to TRBJ1-5, with a weak D call TRBD1 (6 bases). Germline assignment: CDR1 MNHEY and CDR2 SVGAGI. The CDR3 loop spans 14 amino acids. Trimming cost V 2 bases and J 5 bases, with 10 bases left between them.

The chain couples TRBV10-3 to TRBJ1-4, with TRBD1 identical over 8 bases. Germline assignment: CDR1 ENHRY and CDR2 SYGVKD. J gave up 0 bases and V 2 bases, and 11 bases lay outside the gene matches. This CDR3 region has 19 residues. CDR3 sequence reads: CAISETGGDLVATNEKLFF. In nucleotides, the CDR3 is TGTGCCATCAGTGAGACAGGGGGAGATTTAGTTGCAACTAATGAAAAACTGTTTTTT.

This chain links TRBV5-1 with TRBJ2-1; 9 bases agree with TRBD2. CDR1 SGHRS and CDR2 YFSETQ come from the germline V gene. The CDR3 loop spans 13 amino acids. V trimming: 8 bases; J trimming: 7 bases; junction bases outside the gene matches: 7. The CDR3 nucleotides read TGCGCCAGTGCTAGCGGGGCTTCAAATGAGCAGTTCTTC. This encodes CASASGASNEQFF.

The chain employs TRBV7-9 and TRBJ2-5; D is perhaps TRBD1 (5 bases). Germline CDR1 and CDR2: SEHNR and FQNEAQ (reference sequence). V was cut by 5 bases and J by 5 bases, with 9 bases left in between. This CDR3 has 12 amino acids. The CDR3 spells CASSRTMETQYF. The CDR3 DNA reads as TGTGCCAGCAGCCGGACAATGGAGACCCAGTACTTC.

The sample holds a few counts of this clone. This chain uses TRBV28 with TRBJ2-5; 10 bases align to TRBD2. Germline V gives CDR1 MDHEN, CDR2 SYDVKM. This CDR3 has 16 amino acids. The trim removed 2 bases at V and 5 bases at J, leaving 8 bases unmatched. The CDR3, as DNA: TGTGCCAGCAGTTTACCAGCGGGAGGGCGGAGGGAGACCCAGTACTTC. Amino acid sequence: CASSLPAGGRRETQYF.

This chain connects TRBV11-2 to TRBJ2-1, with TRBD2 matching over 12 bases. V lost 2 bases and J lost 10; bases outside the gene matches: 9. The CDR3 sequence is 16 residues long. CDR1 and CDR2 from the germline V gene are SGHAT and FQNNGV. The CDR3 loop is CASSLFATSGRGEQFF. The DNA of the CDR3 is TGTGCCAGCAGCTTATTTGCGACTAGCGGGAGAGGGGAGCAGTTCTTC.

The CDR3 nucleotides read TGTGCCAGCAGCTTGGTTCCTAGCGGGAGTTACGAGCAGTACTTC. It codes for CASSLVPSGSYEQYF. This chain joins TRBV5-6 and TRBJ2-7; the match to TRBD2 covers 10 bases. The V segment lost 0 bases and the J segment 4 bases; nucleotides outside the gene matches: 4. CDR3 length: 15 residues. CDR1 and CDR2 from the germline V gene are SGHDT and YYEEEE.

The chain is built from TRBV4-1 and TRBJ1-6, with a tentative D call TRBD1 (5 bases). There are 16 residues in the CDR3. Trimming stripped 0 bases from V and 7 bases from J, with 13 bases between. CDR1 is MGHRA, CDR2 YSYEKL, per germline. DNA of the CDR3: TGCGCCAGCAGCCAAGATCCCGGCAGGGCGAATTCACCCCTCCACTTT. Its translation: CASSQDPGRANSPLHF.

The CDR3, as DNA: TGTGCCAGCAGTCCCAACTACAAGGGAGCTCCCGAGCAGTACTTC. Translating it yields CASSPNYKGAPEQYF. J is TRBJ2-7 and V is TRBV6-6, with D possibly being TRBD2 (5 bases). In germline, CDR1 is MNHNY, CDR2 SVGAGI (reference sequence). V lost 5 bases and J lost 6, with 20 bases in between. CDR3 length: 15 residues.

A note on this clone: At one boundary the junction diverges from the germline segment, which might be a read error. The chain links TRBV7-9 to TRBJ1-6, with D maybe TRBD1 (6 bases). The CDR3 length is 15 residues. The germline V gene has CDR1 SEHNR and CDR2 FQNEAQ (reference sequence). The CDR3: CSSSLDQGIGSPLHF. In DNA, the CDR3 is TGTTCCAGCAGCCTTGATCAGGGGATAGGGTCACCCCTCCACTTT.

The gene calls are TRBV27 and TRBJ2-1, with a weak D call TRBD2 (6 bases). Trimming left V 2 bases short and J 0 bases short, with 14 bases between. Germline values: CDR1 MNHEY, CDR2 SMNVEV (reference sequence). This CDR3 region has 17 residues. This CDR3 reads CASSLGSRESSYNEQFF. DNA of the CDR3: TGTGCCAGCAGTTTAGGTTCGCGGGAAAGCTCCTACAATGAGCAGTTCTTC.